Listed here are 10 T cell receptor beta chains from one sample, sequenced in a study of blood T cell repertoires in COVID-19. Some clones are missing from TCRdb's copy, which holds only in-frame ones; the method was immunoSEQ multiplex PCR. Among fewer than 120,000 clones listed, over 75% were seen once. Sequences were obtained from peripheral blood. These TCRs come from a woman of 80 years or more with active or convalescent COVID-19.

This chain joins TRBV10-3 and TRBJ2-1; 7 bases align to TRBD2. In germline, CDR1 is ENHRY, CDR2 SYGVKD. J lost 4 bases, V lost 0 bases, and 6 bases had no gene match. This CDR3 has 16 residues. The chain's CDR3 is CAISESGGSIYNEQFF. As DNA, the CDR3 is TGTGCCATCAGTGAGTCTGGCGGGAGTATTTACAATGAGCAGTTCTTC.

V is TRBV15 and J is TRBJ1-4; D call uncertain. Germline assignment: CDR1 LNHNV and CDR2 YYDKDF (reference sequence). The CDR3 has 19 amino acids. The V gene lost 0 bases and the J gene lost 5 bases, with 22 bases spanning the gap. CDR3 loop: CATSRDETIYRTRNEKLFF. In DNA, the CDR3 is TGTGCCACCAGCAGAGATGAGACGATCTACCGAACTAGAAATGAAAAACTGTTTTTT.

In this sample, this clone turned up many times. The chain recombines TRBV28 with TRBJ1-2; the match to TRBD1 covers 9 bases. This CDR3 has 14 residues. The V segment lost 6 bases and the J segment 4 bases; nucleotides outside the gene matches: 6. Germline V gene sequence: CDR1 MDHEN, CDR2 SYDVKM. CDR3 sequence (DNA): TGTGCCAGCAGGACGGGGGACAGGGTCTATGGCTACACCTTC. Protein sequence: CASRTGDRVYGYTF.

The chain employs TRBV28 and TRBJ1-4; D is perhaps TRBD1 (6 bases). Looked up from germline, CDR1 is MDHEN and CDR2 is SYDVKM. The V end lost 2 bases, the J end lost 0 bases, and 7 bases lay between the germline ends. This CDR3 is built from 15 residues. The CDR3 bases are TGTGCCAGCAGTTTACCAGGGGCAACTAATGAAAAACTGTTTTTT. It specifies CASSLPGATNEKLFF.

The chain couples TRBV15 to TRBJ2-7; TRBD2 is a possible D gene (6 bases). The CDR3 is made up of 14 amino acids. The V gene's germline CDR1 is LNHNV and CDR2 YYDKDF (reference sequence). Trimming took 3 bases from V and 2 from J, leaving 11 bases between them. The CDR3 reads CATSRGDSPYEQYF. The DNA of the CDR3 is TGTGCCACCAGCAGGGGGGACTCTCCCTACGAGCAGTACTTC. Full variable domain (missing parts from reference TRBV15 and TRBJ2-7): DAMVIQNPRYQVTQFGKPVTLSCSQTLNHNVMYWYQQKSSQAPKLLFHYYDKDFNNEADTPDNFQSRRPNTSFCFLDIRSPGLGDTAMYLCATSRGDSPYEQYFGPGTRLTVT.

The V and J genes are TRBV19 and TRBJ2-7, with D possibly being TRBD1 (6 bases). V lost 9 bases and J lost 3, with 15 bases in between. Germline assignment: CDR1 LNHDA and CDR2 SQIVND (reference sequence). CDR3 length: 13 amino acids. The CDR3 DNA follows: TGTGCCAGCATGGGACAAACTAACTACGAGCAGTACTTC. As protein: CASMGQTNYEQYF.

This clone appeared a single time. The chain combines TRBV19 with TRBJ2-7, with 9 positions matching TRBD1. CDR3 length: 15 residues. Germline CDR1 is LNHDA and CDR2 is SQIVND (reference sequence). Unmatched junction bases numbered 10, after V lost 4 bases and J lost 6 bases. Written as DNA, the CDR3 is TGTGCCAGTAGTAGAGTCCGGGACAGGGTTTCCGAGCAGTACTTC. This gives the protein CASSRVRDRVSEQYF.

J is TRBJ2-7 and V is TRBV10-3; a weak D match, TRBD1 (6 bases). The CDR3 has 15 residues. Trimming pared 0 bases from V and 2 bases from J, leaving 11 bases between. Germline-derived CDR1 and CDR2 are ENHRY and SYGVKD. The CDR3 spells CAISESPGQTYEQYF. In nucleotides, the CDR3 is TGTGCCATCAGTGAGTCCCCAGGACAGACCTACGAGCAGTACTTC.

The chain joins TRBV6-5 to TRBJ2-7; TRBD1 is a possible D gene (6 bases). CDR3 length equals 14 residues. Germline loops: CDR1 MNHEY, CDR2 SVGAGI. Trimming cost V 4 bases and J 0 bases, with 10 bases left between them. For the CDR3, the DNA is TGTGCCAGCAGTTGGACAGTAAACTCCTACGAGCAGTACTTC. This translates into CASSWTVNSYEQYF.

This clone was observed a few times. The chain uses TRBV3-1 (or the pseudogene TRBV3-2) and TRBJ1-3; maybe TRBD1 (6 bases). Trimming removed 3 bases at V and 9 bases at J, with 12 bases between. This CDR3 is 13 amino acids long. CDR1 is LGHDT, CDR2 YNNKEL, per germline (reference sequence). The CDR3 is CASSQNRAGTIYF. CDR3 in DNA: TGTGCCAGCAGCCAGAACAGGGCAGGCACCATATATTTT.